This is a list of T cell receptor beta chains from one sample in a study of neurological immune-mediated disorders. From the 5' RACE reads, TCRdb called clonotypes with MiXCR, one entry per CDR3 protein. The sample includes 40,000 to 60,000 distinct CDR3 sequences, about 3% of them seen just once. The sample comprised PBMCs. These receptors were obtained from a middle-aged man with multiple sclerosis. Both conserved end residues are part of each CDR3. Each record gives: V gene, CDR3 protein.

>TRBV10-3
CAISSSGTGQETQYF
>TRBV11-2
CASSQGQNYGYTF
>TRBV3-1
CASSQKRSLRHGSSYNSPLHF
>TRBV28
CASSLRAGGSYEQYF
>TRBV20-1
CSATRDRTYEQYF
>TRBV4-1
CASSQQGDTEAFF
>TRBV9
CASSVTQGPPDTQYF
>TRBV6-5
CASSYRVGAGKYF
>TRBV6-5
CASSYSRGTMNTEAFF
>TRBV7-9
CASGSSGGAETQYF
>TRBV2
CASSELAPESTDTQYF
>TRBV12-3/TRBV12-4
CASSLWSGKPQHF
>TRBV10-2
CASSESRANEQYF
>TRBV14
CASSPSYSTDTQYF